This T cell receptor (beta chain) comes out of a study of tumor-infiltrating lymphocytes in localized non-small cell lung cancer. Study-level information: Several tumor histologies, both smoking statuses, and some post-neoadjuvant chemotherapy samples were included. Tumor tissue and non-adjacent uninvolved lung came from each patient. Regarding the study as a whole: Immunotypes IM1 and IM2 had similar TCR-derived T-cell fractions. TCR sequencing covered a subset of patients with enough tissue.

Generated by immunoSEQ multiplex PCR, the TCRdb table keeps only in-frame clones and is missing some. The sample shows about 6,500 clones, around 64% of them seen only once. The CDR3 is 16 amino acids. Germline loops: CDR1 MGHDK, CDR2 SYGVNS. Concerning this clone: Its antigen is undetermined.

The source is a human donor with non-small cell lung cancer. Sequenced sample: uninvolved lung tissue not adjacent to the tumor. The V call is TRBV25-1, the J call TRBJ2-5; 8 bases line up with TRBD2. The closer fit of TRBJ2-7 to the DNA end suggests the J call may be wrong. The DNA of the CDR3 is TGTGCCAGCAGTCGTAATACGGGGGGGCCAGGATACGAGCAGTACTTC. As protein: CASSRNTGGPGYEQYF.